The rows below give T cell receptor beta chains drawn from one sample of a study of blood T cell repertoires in COVID-19. Using immunoSEQ multiplex PCR, the repertoire was profiled, and TCRdb retains in-frame clones only, with some absent. The sample has 250,000 or so clones, around 83% seen once; the top ten hold around 3.3%. Sequencing input: peripheral blood. The source is a woman aged 18-30 years with acute or convalescent COVID-19. The CDR3 runs from the conserved cysteine through the conserved F or W. The D gene is left open where the match is weak. Not every row has a clone size; where given, it reads once, few, many or a size class.

j_gene	d_gene	v_gene	abundance	CDR3aa	CDR3nt
TRBJ1-4	-	TRBV18	few	CASSPGAGTNEKLFF	TGTGCCAGCTCACCGGGTGCGGGAACTAATGAAAAACTGTTTTTT
TRBJ1-5	TRBD1	TRBV6-6	once	CASSYHRGEGQPQHF	TGTGCCAGCAGTTACCACAGGGGAGAAGGACAGCCCCAGCATTTT
TRBJ1-1	-	TRBV7-2	-	CASSFQVLKGRDTEAFF	TGTGCCAGCAGCTTCCAGGTCCTAAAGGGGAGGGACACTGAAGCTTTCTTT
TRBJ2-1	-	TRBV5-1	-	CASSFSSSYNEQFF	TGCGCCAGCAGCTTTTCCAGTTCCTACAATGAGCAGTTCTTC
TRBJ2-4	-	TRBV12-3/TRBV12-4	-	CASSDTEGVPYF	TGTGCCAGCAGCGATACGGAGGGCGTCCCGTACTTC
TRBJ2-3	TRBD2	TRBV9	-	CASSDALRSLAGVLDTQYF	TGTGCCAGCAGCGATGCATTAAGGTCACTAGCGGGAGTCTTAGATACGCAGTATTTT
TRBJ2-7	TRBD1	TRBV19	-	CASSTGTGYHEQYF	TGTGCCAGTAGTACCGGGACAGGGTACCACGAGCAGTACTTC
TRBJ2-3	TRBD2	TRBV27	few	CASSTTSVDTQYF	TGTGCCAGCAGTACCACTAGCGTAGATACGCAGTATTTT
TRBJ2-7	TRBD2	TRBV6-1	-	CASSEPASGGTYEQYF	TGTGCCAGCAGCGAACCAGCTAGCGGAGGAACCTACGAGCAGTACTTC
TRBJ1-1	TRBD1	TRBV29-1	-	CSVVTGVGTEAFF	TGCAGCGTTGTTACAGGGGTGGGCACTGAAGCTTTCTTT
TRBJ2-3	-	TRBV4-3	-	CASSHDKVYTQYF	TGCGCCAGCAGCCACGACAAAGTATATACGCAGTATTTT
TRBJ1-2	-	TRBV11-1	-	CASSEAGKDGYTF	TGTGCCAGCAGCGAAGCGGGGAAAGATGGCTACACCTTC
TRBJ2-7	-	TRBV18	-	CASSPQSLAYEQYF	TGTGCCAGCTCACCACAGTCGCTAGCCTACGAGCAGTACTTC
TRBJ2-3	TRBD1	TRBV2	few	CASRTQGASTDTQYF	TGTGCCAGCAGGACACAGGGGGCGAGCACAGATACGCAGTATTTT
TRBJ2-7	-	TRBV5-4	-	CASSLETFSDEQYF	TGTGCCAGCAGCTTGGAGACATTCTCGGACGAGCAGTACTTC
TRBJ1-1	-	TRBV11-3	-	CASSLEARGAEAFF	TGTGCCAGCAGCTTAGAAGCCCGGGGGGCTGAAGCTTTCTTT
TRBJ2-1	TRBD1	TRBV6-5	-	CASSYPAGTGNNEQFF	TGTGCCAGCAGTTATCCGGCAGGGACAGGGAACAATGAGCAGTTCTTC
TRBJ1-5	-	TRBV2	few	CASRQNSNQPQHF	TGTGCCAGCCGACAGAATAGCAATCAGCCCCAGCATTTT
TRBJ1-3	-	TRBV2	-	CAIRQGISGNTIYF	TGTGCCATTCGGCAGGGTATCTCTGGAAACACCATATATTTT
TRBJ1-2	TRBD1	TRBV30	-	CAWSYPGTAKPYYGYTF	TGTGCCTGGAGCTACCCTGGGACAGCCAAACCTTACTATGGCTACACCTTC
TRBJ1-2	TRBD1	TRBV27	few	CASSFFGQGTGYTF	TGTGCCAGCAGCTTTTTCGGACAGGGTACGGGCTACACCTTC
TRBJ2-7	-	TRBV5-1	few	CASSLAGLAETYEQYF	TGCGCCAGCAGCTTGGCCGGGCTAGCTGAAACCTACGAGCAGTACTTC
TRBJ2-5	TRBD1	TRBV10-1	once	CASSGTGQETQYF	TGCGCCAGCAGCGGGACAGGTCAAGAGACCCAGTACTTC
TRBJ2-7	-	TRBV7-2	-	CASSPRTEYEQYF	TGTGCCAGCAGCCCCAGGACAGAATACGAGCAGTACTTC
TRBJ2-2	-	TRBV15	-	CATSRERDSGELFF	TGTGCCACCAGCAGAGAGCGGGACTCCGGGGAGCTGTTTTTT
TRBJ1-2	-	TRBV3-1/TRBV3-2	-	CASSQGNRGNYGYTF	TGTGCCAGCAGCCAAGGTAACCGGGGTAACTATGGCTACACCTTC